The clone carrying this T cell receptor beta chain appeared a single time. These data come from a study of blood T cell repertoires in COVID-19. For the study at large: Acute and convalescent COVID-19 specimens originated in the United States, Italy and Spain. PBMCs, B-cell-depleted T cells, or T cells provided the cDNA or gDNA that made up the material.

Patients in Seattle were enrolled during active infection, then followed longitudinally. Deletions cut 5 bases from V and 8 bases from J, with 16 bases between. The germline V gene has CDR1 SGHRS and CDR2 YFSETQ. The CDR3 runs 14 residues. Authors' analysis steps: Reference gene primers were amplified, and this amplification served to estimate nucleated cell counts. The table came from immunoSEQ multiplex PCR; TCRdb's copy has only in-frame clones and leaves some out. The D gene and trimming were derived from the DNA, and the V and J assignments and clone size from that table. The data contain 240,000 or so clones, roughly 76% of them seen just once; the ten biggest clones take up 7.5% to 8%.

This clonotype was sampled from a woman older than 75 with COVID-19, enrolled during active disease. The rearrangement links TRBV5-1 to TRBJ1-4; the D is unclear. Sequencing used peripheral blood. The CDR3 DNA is TGCGCCAGCAGTCATGGAGGAGGCAGGGAAAAACTGTTTTTT. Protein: CASSHGGGREKLFF.